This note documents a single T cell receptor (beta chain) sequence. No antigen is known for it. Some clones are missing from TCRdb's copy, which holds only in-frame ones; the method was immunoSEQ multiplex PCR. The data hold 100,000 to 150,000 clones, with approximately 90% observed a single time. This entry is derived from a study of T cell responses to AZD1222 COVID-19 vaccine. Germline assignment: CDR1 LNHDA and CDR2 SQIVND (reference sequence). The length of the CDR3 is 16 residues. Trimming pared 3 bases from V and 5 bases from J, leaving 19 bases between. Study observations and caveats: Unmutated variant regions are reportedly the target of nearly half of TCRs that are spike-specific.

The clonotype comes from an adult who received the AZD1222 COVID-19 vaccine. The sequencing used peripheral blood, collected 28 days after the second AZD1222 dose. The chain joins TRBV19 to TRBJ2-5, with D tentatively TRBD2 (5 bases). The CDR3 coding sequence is TGTGCCAGTAGTATCGGAGGACCGGTTACTTCTGAGACCCAGTACTTC. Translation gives CASSIGGPVTSETQYF.